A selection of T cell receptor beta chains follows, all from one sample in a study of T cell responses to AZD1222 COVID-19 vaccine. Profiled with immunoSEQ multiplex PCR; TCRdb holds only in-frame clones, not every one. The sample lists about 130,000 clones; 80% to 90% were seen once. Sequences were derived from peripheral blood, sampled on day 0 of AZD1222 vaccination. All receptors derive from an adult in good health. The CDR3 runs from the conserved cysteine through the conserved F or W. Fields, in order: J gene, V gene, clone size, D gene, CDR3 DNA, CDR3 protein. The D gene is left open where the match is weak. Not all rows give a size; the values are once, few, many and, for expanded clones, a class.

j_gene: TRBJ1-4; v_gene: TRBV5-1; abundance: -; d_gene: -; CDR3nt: TGCGCCAGCAGCTTGGCCCGGGGCACCGGAAATGAAAAACTGTTTTTT; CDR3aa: CASSLARGTGNEKLFF
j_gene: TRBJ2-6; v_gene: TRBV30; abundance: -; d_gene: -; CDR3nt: TGTGCCTGGAGTGCATTTGGGACGGCGAAAGCCGAGTCTGGCTCTGGGGCCAACGTCCTGACTTTC; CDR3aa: CAWSAFGTAKAESGSGANVLTF
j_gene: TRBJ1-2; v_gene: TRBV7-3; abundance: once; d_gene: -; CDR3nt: TGTGCCAGCAGCAACCGGGACACCCGAGGAGGCTACACCTTC; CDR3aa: CASSNRDTRGGYTF
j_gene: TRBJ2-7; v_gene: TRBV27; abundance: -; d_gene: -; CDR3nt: TGTGCCAGCAGTTTACGGCAGGCTTCCTACGAGCAGTACTTC; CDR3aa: CASSLRQASYEQYF
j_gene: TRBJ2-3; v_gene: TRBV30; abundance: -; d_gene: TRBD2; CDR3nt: TGTGCCTGGGATAAACTCGCGGGGGGTGGAGATACGCAGTATTTT; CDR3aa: CAWDKLAGGGDTQYF
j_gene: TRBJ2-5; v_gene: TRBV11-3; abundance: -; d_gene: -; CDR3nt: TGTGCCAGCAGCTTAGGGGACCGAAAGACCCAGTACTTC; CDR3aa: CASSLGDRKTQYF
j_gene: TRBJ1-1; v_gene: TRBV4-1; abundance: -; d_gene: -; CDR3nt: TGCGCCAGCAGGTACAGCGAGAACACTGAAGCTTTCTTT; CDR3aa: CASRYSENTEAFF
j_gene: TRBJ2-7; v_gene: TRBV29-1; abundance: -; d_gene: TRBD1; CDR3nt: TGCAGCGCCGGGGACAGGTCCGAGCAGTACTTC; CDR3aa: CSAGDRSEQYF
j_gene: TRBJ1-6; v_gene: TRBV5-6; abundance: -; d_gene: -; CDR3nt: TGTGCCAGCAGCTTAGGTAGCTCCTATAATTCACCCCTCCACTTT; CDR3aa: CASSLGSSYNSPLHF
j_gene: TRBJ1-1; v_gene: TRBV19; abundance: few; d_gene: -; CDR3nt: TGTGCCAGTAGCCTAGGAGCGGTAATGGCTGAAGCTTTCTTT; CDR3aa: CASSLGAVMAEAFF
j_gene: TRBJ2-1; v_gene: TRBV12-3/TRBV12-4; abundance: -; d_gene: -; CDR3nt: TGTGCCAGCAGCCAGGACCCGTTCTTC; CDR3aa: CASSQDPFF
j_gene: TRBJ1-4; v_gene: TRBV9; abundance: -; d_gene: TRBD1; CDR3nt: TGTGCCAGCAGCACAGGGGCAACTAATGAAAAACTGTTTTTT; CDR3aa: CASSTGATNEKLFF
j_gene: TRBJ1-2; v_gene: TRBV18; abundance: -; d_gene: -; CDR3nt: TGTGCCAGCTCACCACAAGAGGGGGCTAACTATGGCTACACCTTC; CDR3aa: CASSPQEGANYGYTF
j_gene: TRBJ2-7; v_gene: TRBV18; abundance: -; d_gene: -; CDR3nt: TGTGCCAGCTCACCCCTAGACAGTTACTCCTACGAGCAGTACTTC; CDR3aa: CASSPLDSYSYEQYF
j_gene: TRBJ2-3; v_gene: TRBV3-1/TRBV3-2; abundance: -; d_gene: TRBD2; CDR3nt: TGTGCCAGCAGCGCCTTCGAAACGGGGGACTATGGAACAGATACGCAGTATTTT; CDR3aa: CASSAFETGDYGTDTQYF